This TCR beta chain originates from a study of identical twins. Whole-study results and caveats: Insertions were fewer in abundant cord blood beta clonotypes, whereas memory repertoires showed none of this pattern.

Using its own MiXCR run on the 5' RACE reads, TCRdb lists one record per CDR3 protein. Altogether 1.5 million to 2 million distinct CDR3 sequences are present, around 29% being singletons, with the ten largest covering roughly 0.3%. As regards this clonotype: Its specificity is not known.

Sequenced sample: cord blood. The clonotype was recovered from a newborn girl in good health.

CDR3 sequence reads: CASSHRLAGVQETQYF. In DNA form, the CDR3 reads TGTGCCAGCAGCCACCGACTAGCGGGCGTTCAAGAGACCCAGTACTTC. The chain couples TRBV3-1 to TRBJ2-5; 10 nucleotides line up with TRBD2. The V segment lost 3 bases and the J segment 2 bases; nucleotides outside the gene matches: 6. Looked up from germline, CDR1 is LGHDT and CDR2 is YNNKEL (reference sequence). The CDR3 contains 16 residues.